This TCR beta chain was retrieved from a study of cytomegalovirus exposure and HLA in healthy donors. Study-wide points: A few chains tied to CMV proved CMV antigen-specific in vitro. Among TCR beta chains, those listed as cytomegalovirus-associated numbered over 150. There were some public TCRs occurring in many donors, but most TCR sequences were rare. Subsequent analysis found a tendency for first-cohort TCR clusters to co-occur within the 120 or so validation repertoires.

A note on this clone: Its antigen is currently unknown.

Here immunoSEQ multiplex PCR was the method, and the copy in TCRdb shows in-frame clones only, minus some. The data show 120,000 or so clones, with 88% seen just once and 1.4% to 1.5% held by the top ten. The CDR3 is 14 residues long. The J segment lost 4 bases and the V segment lost 4 bases, leaving 2 bases of the junction unmatched. Germline V CDR1 and CDR2: SGHKS, YYEKEE (reference sequence). The gene calls are TRBV5-5 and TRBJ1-1; the match to TRBD1 covers 12 bases. The sequence derives from a man younger than 45 in good health and CMV-seronegative. Source material: PBMCs. The CDR3 nucleotides are TGTGCCAGCAGCGGGACAGGGGGCGGCACTGAAGCTTTCTTT. Translating it yields CASSGTGGGTEAFF.